This passage covers 27 T cell receptor beta chains from one sample sequenced in a study of regulatory T cells in long-lasting Graves disease (dated by TCRdb to the early 2020s). The library was produced with multiplex PCR. The sequencing machine was an Illumina HiSeq 4000. To build TCR beta libraries, CDR3 regions were amplified by Arm-PCR using iRepertoire HTBI primers. TCRdb redid the processing of the public reads, applying fastp at Q25 and MiXCR, and retained in-frame beta chains. Rows are unified per CDR3 protein, each entry keeping the most common DNA and genes. The sample table shows approximately 300,000 distinct CDR3 sequences, and about a sixth are seen once. About two fifths of the sample comes from the top ten. The time point label of this sample denotes: newly diagnosed GD, antithyroid drugs for less than 3 months. For both TCR sequencing and RNA sequencing, RNA was extracted from PBMCs using TRIzol.

Sequenced here: peripheral blood mononuclear cells (PBMCs), sampled at new diagnosis, from a patient treated with antithyroid drugs. Source of these receptors: a female donor with Graves disease.

The chain combines TRBV24-1 with TRBJ2-3; D tentatively fits TRBD1 or TRBD2 (5 bases each). The germline CDR1 and CDR2 sequences are KGHDR and SFDVKD. This CDR3 region has 12 residues. The V and J ends lost 7 bases and 4 bases respectively, with 8 bases between them. CDR3 region: CATSLGPDTQYF. The CDR3 nucleotides read TGTGCCACCAGCCTGGGACCAGATACGCAGTATTTT.

This clonotype was picked up many times. CDR3 coding DNA: TGTGCCAGCAGTGAGTTGGGAACCTCAGATACGCAGTATTTT. This codes for CASSELGTSDTQYF. The chain couples TRBV6-1 to TRBJ2-3; D gene uncertain. The CDR3 has 14 amino acids. Trimming removed 3 bases at V and 4 bases at J, with 11 bases between. Germline values: CDR1 MNHNS, CDR2 SASEGT.

In this sample, this clonotype turned up a few times. The chain carries TRBV15 and TRBJ2-4, with D tentatively TRBD2 (5 bases). V was shortened by 8 bases and J by 1 base, with 12 bases between the two germline ends. The CDR3 loop spans 14 amino acids. Per germline, CDR1 LNHNV and CDR2 YYDKDF (reference sequence). CDR3: CATGGRGAKNIQYF. The CDR3 DNA reads as TGTGCCACCGGAGGCAGAGGGGCCAAAAACATTCAGTACTTC.

As concerns this clonotype: A much larger clone lies a single base off, so this may be a read error. The chain joins TRBV5-1 to TRBJ2-1; no firm D call. V was shortened by 4 bases and J by 8 bases, with 13 bases between the two germline ends. Per germline, CDR1 SGHRS and CDR2 YFSETQ. This CDR3 spans 13 amino acids. The CDR3 DNA sequence: TGCGCCAGCAGCCCTCGGCCGGACGATGAGCAGTTCTTC. It codes for CASSPRPDDEQFF. The variable domain in full, with the rest retrieved from reference TRBV5-1 and TRBJ2-1, is KAGVTQTPRYLIKTRGQQVTLSCSPISGHRSVSWYQQTPGQGLQFLFEYFSETQRNKGNFPGRFSGRQFSNSRSEMNVSTLELGDSALYLCASSPRPDDEQFFGPGTRLTVL.

This clonotype was observed many times. The chain uses TRBV6-1 and TRBJ1-1, with D hard to call. The V and J ends lost 11 bases and 3 bases respectively, with 10 bases between them. The germline V gene has CDR1 MNHNS and CDR2 SASEGT. CDR3 length: 11 residues. CDR3 protein: CAVQGYTEAFF. CDR3 nucleotides: TGTGCCGTCCAAGGTTACACTGAAGCTTTCTTT.

This clonotype appeared many times. V usage is TRBV10-3 and J usage is TRBJ2-1; 9 bases agree with TRBD1. J gave up 4 bases and V 5 bases, and 12 bases lay outside the gene matches. Germline V CDR1 and CDR2: ENHRY, SYGVKD. The CDR3 length is 17 residues. This chain's CDR3 is CAISISNRDRVYNEQFF. In DNA, the CDR3 is TGTGCCATCAGTATTTCAAACCGGGACAGGGTATACAATGAGCAGTTCTTC.

This clonotype was observed many times. This chain joins TRBV27 and TRBJ2-3; the match to TRBD2 covers 14 bases. CDR3 size: 17 residues. After removal of 5 bases from V and 4 bases from J, the junction contained 8 bases not matched to a gene. Germline loops: CDR1 MNHEY, CDR2 SMNVEV (reference sequence). CDR3 coding DNA: TGTGCCAGCAGTCCGGGACTAGCGGGAGCTTGGGCAGATACGCAGTATTTT. Residues: CASSPGLAGAWADTQYF.

The chain carries TRBV3-1 and TRBJ2-7; 9 bases map to TRBD2. J gave up 3 bases and V 0 bases, and 3 bases lay outside the gene matches. Germline V gene sequence: CDR1 LGHDT, CDR2 YNNKEL (reference sequence). The CDR3 is 15 residues long. CDR3 sequence: CASSQDTSGYYEQYF. The CDR3 coding sequence is TGTGCCAGCAGCCAAGATACTAGCGGGTACTACGAGCAGTACTTC.

The rearrangement uses TRBV7-9 and TRBJ2-6, with 8 positions matching TRBD2. The junction had 6 bases not matched to a gene; V was cut back by 5 bases and J by 0 bases. CDR3 size: 17 residues. Germline-derived CDR1 and CDR2 are SEHNR and FQNEAQ (reference sequence). CDR3 region: CASSPGGDGSGANVLTF. The CDR3 DNA follows: TGTGCCAGCAGCCCCGGGGGGGATGGCTCTGGGGCCAACGTCCTGACTTTC.

This clonotype was seen many times. The J gene is TRBJ2-5, the V gene TRBV6-1, with no clear D. CDR1 and CDR2 (germline): MNHNS, SASEGT. CDR3 length: 13 amino acids. V gave up 2 bases and J gave up 5 bases, with 9 bases separating them. CDR3 region: CASSERNAETQYF. DNA for the CDR3: TGTGCCAGCAGTGAAAGGAATGCCGAGACCCAGTACTTC.

This clonotype was recorded at least ten times. The chain has TRBV24-1 and TRBJ1-1, with D hard to call. V lost 4 bases, J lost 1 base, and 12 bases lay in between. Looked up from germline, CDR1 is KGHDR and CDR2 is SFDVKD. The CDR3 covers 15 residues. The CDR3 sequence is CATSEWLISNTEAFF. The CDR3 DNA follows: TGTGCCACCAGTGAGTGGTTAATTTCGAACACTGAAGCTTTCTTT.

This clonotype showed up just a few times. A much larger clone sits a single nucleotide away, making a read error possible. The chain is built from TRBV10-3 and TRBJ2-3; D is undetermined. The CDR3 runs 11 residues. Germline V lookup: CDR1 ENHRY, CDR2 SYGVKD. V shed 7 bases and J shed 4 bases, with 6 bases lying between them. The CDR3 DNA is TGTGCCATCAATCCGCCAGATACGCAGTATTTT. Translated, it gives CAINPPDTQYF.

In this sample, this clonotype turned up many times. The CDR3 coding sequence is TGTGCCAGCAGTTTAGGGTTCACAGATACGCAGTATTTT. Translated, it gives CASSLGFTDTQYF. The chain couples TRBV27 to TRBJ2-3; D is unclear. V was cut by 2 bases and J by 2 bases, with 5 bases left in between. The germline CDR1 and CDR2 sequences are MNHEY and SMNVEV (reference sequence). This CDR3 contains 13 residues.

This clonotype came up once. This may stem from a read error, because a much larger clone lies one nucleotide away. The chain carries TRBV14 and TRBJ2-1, with D perhaps matching TRBD1 (6 bases). Germline V gene lookup returns CDR1 SGHDN and CDR2 FVKESK. The CDR3 is 15 amino acids. V gave up 4 bases and J gave up 13 bases, with 23 bases separating them. The CDR3 nucleotides read TGTGCCAGCAGCCGACTTGACAGGCTGATGGAGACCCAGTTCTTC. Protein product: CASSRLDRLMETQFF.

This clonotype was detected ten times or more. The chain has TRBV15 and TRBJ2-3, with no clear D. The CDR3 extends over 17 amino acids. V was trimmed by 0 bases and J by 0 bases, leaving 13 bases between them. CDR1 and CDR2 from the germline V gene are LNHNV and YYDKDF (reference sequence). The chain's CDR3 is CATSRDITDLSTDTQYF. The CDR3 DNA reads as TGTGCCACCAGCAGAGATATAACTGACCTTAGCACAGATACGCAGTATTTT. The whole variable domain, remainder taken from reference TRBV15 and TRBJ2-3, is DAMVIQNPRYQVTQFGKPVTLSCSQTLNHNVMYWYQQKSSQAPKLLFHYYDKDFNNEADTPDNFQSRRPNTSFCFLDIRSPGLGDTAMYLCATSRDITDLSTDTQYFGPGTRLTVL.

This clonotype was found many times. This chain joins TRBV5-1 and TRBJ2-3, with 8 bases identical to TRBD2. J gave up 9 bases and V 3 bases, and 9 bases lay outside the gene matches. Germline CDR1 is SGHRS and CDR2 is YFSETQ. This CDR3 spans 14 amino acids. The chain's CDR3 is CASSSSGGPGTQYF. In nucleotides, the CDR3 is TGCGCCAGCAGCTCCAGCGGGGGTCCGGGAACGCAGTATTTT.

This clonotype was seen many times. An end of the junction differs from the germline gene, which may be a read error. The rearrangement links TRBV2 to TRBJ1-6; D is possibly TRBD1 (6 bases). Per the germline V gene, CDR1 is SNHLY and CDR2 is FYNNEI. CDR3 length equals 15 residues. The CDR3 is CASREGGGENSPLHF. CDR3 DNA: TGTGCCAGCAGAGAAGGGGGGGGTGAAAATTCACCCCTCCACTTT.

This clonotype was counted ten times or more. The chain has TRBV27 and TRBJ2-7, with TRBD2 as a possible D gene (6 bases). Trimming took off 0 bases at V and 2 bases at J, with 20 bases between the two ends. Germline V gives CDR1 MNHEY, CDR2 SMNVEV (reference sequence). This CDR3 spans 18 amino acids. CDR3 sequence reads: CASSLSGLEGGLTYEQYF. In DNA form, the CDR3 reads TGTGCCAGCAGTTTATCGGGGCTAGAGGGAGGACTAACCTACGAGCAGTACTTC.

The CDR3 DNA reads TGTGCCAGCAGCCATACCCTTTCCCCCTACGAGCAGTACTTC. Protein product: CASSHTLSPYEQYF. The rearrangement links TRBV3-1 to TRBJ2-7; D gene uncertain. The CDR3 spans 14 residues. The germline CDR1 and CDR2 sequences are LGHDT and YNNKEL (reference sequence). The V gene lost 3 bases and the J gene lost 2 bases, with 11 bases spanning the gap.

Many counts were recorded for this clonotype. The chain joins TRBV5-1 to TRBJ2-1; 15 bases agree with TRBD2. Germline-derived CDR1 and CDR2 are SGHRS and YFSETQ. The V segment lost 3 bases and the J segment 4 bases; nucleotides outside the gene matches: 5. This CDR3 has 17 amino acids. This CDR3 is CASSWGTSGRRYNEQFF. As DNA, the CDR3 is TGCGCCAGCAGCTGGGGGACTAGCGGGAGGCGTTACAATGAGCAGTTCTTC.

In its sample, this clonotype was seen a few times. The V gene is TRBV20-1, the J gene TRBJ2-7; D not resolved. The V gene's germline CDR1 is DFQATT and CDR2 SNEGSKA (reference sequence). This CDR3 has 17 residues. V lost 3 bases, J lost 0 bases, and 21 bases lay in between. CDR3 sequence: CSASRWSLPFSSYEQYF. For the CDR3, the DNA is TGCAGTGCTAGTAGGTGGTCACTGCCTTTTAGCTCCTACGAGCAGTACTTC.

The chain recombines TRBV6-5 with TRBJ1-5; D is undetermined. Trimming stripped 3 bases from V and 5 bases from J, with 8 bases between. The germline V gene has CDR1 MNHEY and CDR2 SVGAGI. This CDR3 contains 13 residues. The chain's CDR3 is CASSYEEDQPQHF. CDR3 DNA: TGTGCCAGCAGTTATGAAGAGGATCAGCCCCAGCATTTT.

This clonotype was found many times. The rearrangement joins TRBV19 to TRBJ2-5; 12 bases fit TRBD1. The CDR3 is 17 amino acids. V was clipped by 6 bases and J by 2 bases; unmatched bases: 10. The germline V gene encodes CDR1 LNHDA and CDR2 SQIVND (reference sequence). The DNA for the CDR3 is TGTGCCAGTAGCGCCGGGACAGGGGGCCTACGACAAGAGACCCAGTACTTC. Translation gives CASSAGTGGLRQETQYF.

In the case of this clonotype: This probably arose from a read error, given a far larger clone one base away. The J gene is TRBJ2-5, the V gene TRBV2; D is perhaps TRBD1 (6 bases). The V and J ends lost 6 bases and 5 bases respectively, with 16 bases between them. Per the germline V gene, CDR1 is SNHLY and CDR2 is FYNNEI. The CDR3 has 14 amino acids. This CDR3 reads CASRPKDSRETQYF. As DNA, the CDR3 is TGTGCCAGCAGGCCCAAGGACAGTCGGGAGACCCAGTACTTC.

The V gene is TRBV27, the J gene TRBJ2-3; TRBD2 matches 10 bases. Trimming took 5 bases from V and 6 from J; bases not matched to a gene: 8. Germline CDR1 and CDR2: MNHEY and SMNVEV (reference sequence). The CDR3 sequence is 15 residues long. CDR3 protein: CASSPGLAERDTQYF. CDR3 DNA: TGTGCCAGCAGTCCCGGACTAGCGGAGAGGGATACGCAGTATTTT.

This clonotype was seen repeatedly, ten times or more. The CDR3 bases are TGTGCCAGCAGTGATCCCCGGGACAGGGCCGCTGAAGCTTTCTTT. Translation gives CASSDPRDRAAEAFF. V gene TRBV6-1 combines with J gene TRBJ1-1, with TRBD1 matching 9 bases. The CDR3 is 15 residues long. The ends lost 3 bases at V and 6 bases at J; junction bases unmatched: 8. Germline V lookup: CDR1 MNHNS, CDR2 SASEGT.

Many counts were recorded for this clonotype. Compared with germline, one end of the junction differs, possibly owing to a read error. The chain is built from TRBV4-1 and TRBJ1-6, with a possible D match to TRBD1 (5 bases). CDR3 length: 13 residues. Germline assignment: CDR1 MGHRA and CDR2 YSYEKL. The CDR3 region has the DNA TGTGCCAGCAGCCAAGGGGTGAATTCACCCCTCCACTTT. Translation: CASSQGVNSPLHF.